These 2 T cell receptor beta chains originate from one sample sequenced in a study of T cell responses to AZD1222 COVID-19 vaccine. Only in-frame clones appear in the TCRdb table, and some are missing; sequencing was by immunoSEQ multiplex PCR. This sample has 150,000 to 180,000 clones; about 88% occur once, and the top ten carry approximately 17%. The sequencing here drew on peripheral blood, taken on day 0 of AZD1222 vaccination. These receptors all stem from an adult in good health.

The chain carries TRBV24-1 and TRBJ1-5, with D hard to call. V was trimmed by 6 bases and J by 2 bases, leaving 10 bases between them. The V gene's germline CDR1 is KGHDR and CDR2 SFDVKD. CDR3 size: 14 residues. CDR3 loop: CATSLGSGNQPQHF. For the CDR3, the DNA is TGTGCCACCAGTTTGGGAAGTGGCAATCAGCCCCAGCATTTT.

The chain employs TRBV25-1 and TRBJ2-7; D gene uncertain. CDR3 size: 14 residues. Germline values: CDR1 MGHDK, CDR2 SYGVNS. V lost 4 bases, J lost 5 bases, and 15 bases lay in between. This CDR3 reads CASSASGVFHEQYF. CDR3 nucleotide sequence: TGTGCCAGCAGTGCGTCTGGGGTCTTCCACGAGCAGTACTTC.